A selection of T cell receptor beta chains follows, all from one sample in a study of a mutant IDH1 vaccine in newly diagnosed glioma. These TCRs' antigens remain unknown. Data came from immunoSEQ multiplex PCR; TCRdb stores just in-frame clones and leaves some out. Of roughly 51,000 clones listed, roughly 82% are singletons. The source was PBMCs, collected from a glioma patient whose treatment included an IDH1 peptide vaccine. The receptors derive from a woman aged 18 to 35 with glioma. Some clones in this sample may be carry-over from other donors' samples. Each CDR3 is given without its conserved first and last residue.

CDR3	V	J
ASSTGPSDTQY	TRBV19	TRBJ2-3
ASSEGSDNGELF	TRBV6-4	TRBJ2-2
ASSVSLGDYGYT	TRBV6-1	TRBJ1-2
ASSTGTAIFYGYT	TRBV6-5	TRBJ1-2
ASSPLRTGSSDQPQH	TRBV18	TRBJ1-5
ASSGGANVLT	TRBV5-1	TRBJ2-6
ASTMGLAKNIQY	TRBV19	TRBJ2-4
ASRATPQGWETQY	TRBV7-2	TRBJ2-5
ASSLEGTSGSHEQY	TRBV7-2	TRBJ2-7
ASSEAGDRQETQY	TRBV2	TRBJ2-5
ASSPPRGGNN	TRBV28	TRBJ2-7
ASSLDMGVAGYT	TRBV7-9	TRBJ1-2
ASSLGWHTEAF	TRBV7-3	TRBJ1-1
ASTQRGAQETQY	TRBV7-6	TRBJ2-5
AIRRGETLGGYT	TRBV10-3	TRBJ1-2
ASSLRLWTSDSYEQY	TRBV5-6	TRBJ2-7
ASSVVGGETQY	TRBV9	TRBJ2-5
ARSLSGVGDTQY	TRBV30	TRBJ2-3
ASSEDRGPYGYT	TRBV2	TRBJ1-2
ASSPSWATSYEQY	TRBV6-1	TRBJ2-7
ASRGGITGNTIY	TRBV27	TRBJ1-3
ASSERQGDNSPLH	TRBV6-1	TRBJ1-6
ASSASRQASSYEQY	TRBV19	TRBJ2-7
ASSWGLASDEQF	TRBV6-5	TRBJ2-1
ASSEAGGGGYGYT	TRBV25-1	TRBJ1-2
ASSLAWGAGGETQY	TRBV27	TRBJ2-5
ASSLANGPAF	TRBV5-1	TRBJ1-1
ASNPGQEYEQY	TRBV10-2	TRBJ2-7
ASSLVEGEAYEQY	TRBV7-2	TRBJ2-7
ASDLEGGAEAF	TRBV12-5	TRBJ1-1
AISEFSSGANVLT	TRBV10-3	TRBJ2-6
SVGWAQRPYEQY	TRBV29-1	TRBJ2-7
ASSEASSGEQY	TRBV2	TRBJ2-7
ASSDRSYEQY	TRBV25-1	TRBJ2-7
ASSIIAQEKLF	TRBV19	TRBJ1-4
ASSQGDRTYGYT	TRBV4-1	TRBJ1-2
ASSSGSDYGYT	TRBV7-8	TRBJ1-2
ASKSSGTGGLEQY	TRBV11-3	TRBJ2-7
ASSLKGMHEQY	TRBV27	TRBJ2-7
ASSLVPGQVYEQY	TRBV5-1	TRBJ2-7
ASSHSTSGRAF	TRBV9	TRBJ1-1
SANGKNIQY	TRBV20-1	TRBJ2-4
ASSLDRRNYGYT	TRBV27	TRBJ1-2
AWSGNEQF	TRBV30	TRBJ2-1
ASTHLTGVAGVHEQY	TRBV27	TRBJ2-7
ASSPGTGSTDTQY	TRBV5-1	TRBJ2-3
ASIPPGPNSYEQY	TRBV7-9	TRBJ2-7
ASSIGQGNTEAF	TRBV19	TRBJ1-1
ASTIPNEQF	TRBV2	TRBJ2-1
ASSLTSALGEQY	TRBV28	TRBJ2-7
ASSFVDSSSGNTIY	TRBV7-8	TRBJ1-3
ASSLLGGGLAFYEQY	TRBV11-2	TRBJ2-7